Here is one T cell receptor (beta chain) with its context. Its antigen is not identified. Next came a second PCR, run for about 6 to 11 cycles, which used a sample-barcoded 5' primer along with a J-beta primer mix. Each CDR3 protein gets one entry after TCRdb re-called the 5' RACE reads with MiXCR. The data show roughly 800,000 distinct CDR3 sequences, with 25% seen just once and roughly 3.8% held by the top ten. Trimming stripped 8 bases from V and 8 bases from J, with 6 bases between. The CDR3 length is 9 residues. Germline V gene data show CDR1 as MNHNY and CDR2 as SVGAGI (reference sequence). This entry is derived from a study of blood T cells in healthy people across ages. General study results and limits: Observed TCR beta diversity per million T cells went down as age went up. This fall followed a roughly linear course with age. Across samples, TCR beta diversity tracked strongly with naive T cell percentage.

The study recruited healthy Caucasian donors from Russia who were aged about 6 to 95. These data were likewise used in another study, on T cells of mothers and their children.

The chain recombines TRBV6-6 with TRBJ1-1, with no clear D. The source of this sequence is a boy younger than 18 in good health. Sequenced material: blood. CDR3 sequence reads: CASGEEAFF. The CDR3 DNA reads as TGTGCCAGCGGAGAGGAAGCTTTCTTT.